Sequencing of this T cell receptor beta chain was carried out in a study of identical twins. Overall study results and limits: For zero-insertion analyses, partial confounding could come from invariant MAIT and iNKT cells.

Germline V gene lookup returns CDR1 LGHDT and CDR2 YNNKEL (reference sequence). The V end was cut by 1 base, the J end by 1 base, with 7 bases between. The CDR3 has 14 residues. Template switching supplied a universal primer site; unique molecular identifiers were carried on the cDNA. Using its own MiXCR run on the 5' RACE reads, TCRdb lists one record per CDR3 protein. This table has 1.5 million to 2 million distinct CDR3 sequences, 25% to 35% appearing once. This clonotype was seen a handful of times. Its antigen is undetermined. This clonotype was obtained from a newborn girl in good health. The material sequenced was cord blood. V is TRBV3-1 and J is TRBJ1-2; D perhaps matches TRBD1 (5 bases). Here the CDR3 DNA reads TGTGCCAGCAGCCAAGGGGGGATTAACTATGGCTACACCTTC. Its protein is CASSQGGINYGYTF.